This entry concerns a single T cell receptor beta chain. The repertoire was sequenced with immunoSEQ multiplex PCR; TCRdb's copy has only in-frame clones and lacks some. The table has tens of thousands of clones, roughly 88% seen once. The source of the sample is a study of OX40 agonist ivuxolimab in advanced cancers. At the level of the study: Patients were treated with intravenous ivuxolimab, dosed at 0.01 to 10 mg/kg and infused every 2 weeks. Previous treatment with anti-PD-1, anti-PD-L1 or anti-CTLA-4 therapy was allowed; under 50% had received some.

This CDR3 has 19 amino acids. Germline CDR1 LNHDA, CDR2 SQIVND (reference sequence). V was clipped by 7 bases and J by 3 bases; unmatched bases: 18. This specimen consisted of CD4+ or CD8+ T cells sorted from blood, obtained in a trial of the OX40 agonist ivuxolimab. This TCR was recovered from an adult with an advanced solid tumor such as melanoma, head and neck, liver or kidney cancer. The chain joins TRBV19 to TRBJ2-2; TRBD2 aligns across 9 bases. CDR3 amino acids: CASTPGRFSGGGYTGELFF. Written as DNA, the CDR3 is TGTGCCAGTACCCCTGGGCGGTTTAGCGGGGGTGGGTACACCGGGGAGCTGTTTTTT.